These T cell receptor beta chains were read from a single sample in a study of T cell responses to AZD1222 COVID-19 vaccine. Clones were sequenced by immunoSEQ multiplex PCR, and TCRdb holds only the in-frame ones, with some missing. The sample consists of around 74,000 clones, roughly nine tenths of them appearing once. Specimen: peripheral blood, collected on day 0 of MenACWY control vaccination. Receptor source: an adult in good health. CDR3s include the opening cysteine and the closing phenylalanine or tryptophan. A D gene is named only where the DNA matches it firmly. Only part of the rows carry a size: once, few, many, or a class if the clone is expanded.

v_gene: TRBV19; d_gene: -; j_gene: TRBJ2-5; abundance: -; CDR3aa: CASSQGSTETQYF; CDR3nt: TGTGCCAGTAGTCAGGGGAGTACGGAGACCCAGTACTTC
v_gene: TRBV30; d_gene: TRBD1; j_gene: TRBJ1-1; abundance: -; CDR3aa: CAGSPGTGRSTEAFF; CDR3nt: TGTGCCGGCAGTCCCGGGACAGGGCGGAGCACTGAAGCTTTCTTT
v_gene: TRBV11-2; d_gene: TRBD2; j_gene: TRBJ2-3; abundance: -; CDR3aa: CASSLIVLAGADTQYF; CDR3nt: TGTGCCAGCAGCTTAATCGTCCTAGCGGGAGCAGATACGCAGTATTTT
v_gene: TRBV14; d_gene: -; j_gene: TRBJ2-3; abundance: -; CDR3aa: CASSQIRGRGADTQYF; CDR3nt: TGTGCCAGCAGCCAAATTCGGGGGCGCGGGGCAGATACGCAGTATTTT
v_gene: TRBV7-2; d_gene: -; j_gene: TRBJ1-2; abundance: -; CDR3aa: CASSYRTEYGYTF; CDR3nt: TGTGCCAGCAGCTACCGGACAGAATATGGCTACACCTTC
v_gene: TRBV5-1; d_gene: -; j_gene: TRBJ2-2; abundance: -; CDR3aa: CASSLPRAGGQAGAQTGELFF; CDR3nt: TGCGCCAGCAGCCTCCCCCGGGCAGGGGGGCAAGCGGGGGCGCAGACCGGGGAGCTGTTTTTT
v_gene: TRBV28; d_gene: -; j_gene: TRBJ2-7; abundance: -; CDR3aa: CASKTGSGASYEQYF; CDR3nt: TGTGCCAGCAAAACAGGGTCGGGAGCCTCCTACGAGCAGTACTTC
v_gene: TRBV3-1/TRBV3-2; d_gene: TRBD1; j_gene: TRBJ2-1; abundance: -; CDR3aa: CASSQSGTGARNEQFF; CDR3nt: TGTGCCAGCAGCCAGTCCGGGACAGGGGCTCGCAATGAGCAGTTCTTC
v_gene: TRBV18; d_gene: -; j_gene: TRBJ2-1; abundance: -; CDR3aa: CASSLEKGNEQFF; CDR3nt: TGTGCCAGCTCGCTAGAAAAGGGGAATGAGCAGTTCTTC
v_gene: TRBV3-1/TRBV3-2; d_gene: TRBD1; j_gene: TRBJ1-1; abundance: -; CDR3aa: CASSQRTGWNTEAFF; CDR3nt: TGTGCCAGCAGCCAGCGGACAGGGTGGAACACTGAAGCTTTCTTT
v_gene: TRBV27; d_gene: TRBD2; j_gene: TRBJ2-7; abundance: -; CDR3aa: CASSRRGYEQYF; CDR3nt: TGTGCCAGCAGTCGGCGGGGGTACGAGCAGTACTTC
v_gene: TRBV19; d_gene: TRBD2; j_gene: TRBJ2-1; abundance: -; CDR3aa: CASSSLAGAFEQFF; CDR3nt: TGTGCCAGTAGTTCTTTAGCGGGAGCTTTTGAGCAGTTCTTC
v_gene: TRBV4-1; d_gene: TRBD1; j_gene: TRBJ2-5; abundance: -; CDR3aa: CASSHYGTGQVETQYF; CDR3nt: TGCGCCAGCAGCCATTACGGGACAGGGCAAGTGGAGACCCAGTACTTC
v_gene: TRBV27; d_gene: TRBD1; j_gene: TRBJ2-7; abundance: -; CDR3aa: CASSLRLSGQGARVYEQYF; CDR3nt: TGTGCCAGCAGTCTCCGCCTTTCCGGACAGGGGGCCCGGGTTTACGAGCAGTACTTC
v_gene: TRBV3-1/TRBV3-2; d_gene: TRBD1; j_gene: TRBJ2-2; abundance: -; CDR3aa: CASSRPGQGVPNTGELFF; CDR3nt: TGTGCCAGCAGCCGACCGGGACAGGGGGTGCCGAACACCGGGGAGCTGTTTTTT
v_gene: TRBV4-3; d_gene: -; j_gene: TRBJ1-1; abundance: -; CDR3aa: CASSRAGRREDTEAFF; CDR3nt: TGCGCCAGCAGCCGCGCTGGTCGCAGGGAGGACACTGAAGCTTTCTTT
v_gene: TRBV30; d_gene: TRBD1; j_gene: TRBJ1-1; abundance: -; CDR3aa: CAWGDRDTEAFF; CDR3nt: TGTGCCTGGGGTGACAGGGACACTGAAGCTTTCTTT
v_gene: TRBV28; d_gene: -; j_gene: TRBJ1-3; abundance: -; CDR3aa: CASSLGQSGNTIYF; CDR3nt: TGTGCCAGCAGTTTAGGACAGTCTGGAAACACCATATATTTT
v_gene: TRBV7-2; d_gene: -; j_gene: TRBJ1-2; abundance: -; CDR3aa: CASSPDPGTDGYTF; CDR3nt: TGTGCCAGCAGTCCAGATCCGGGGACCGATGGCTACACCTTC
v_gene: TRBV3-1/TRBV3-2; d_gene: -; j_gene: TRBJ1-6; abundance: -; CDR3aa: CASSQEGRLQGSPLHF; CDR3nt: TGTGCCAGCAGCCAAGAGGGCCGTTTACAAGGTTCACCCCTCCACTTT
v_gene: TRBV2; d_gene: -; j_gene: TRBJ2-5; abundance: -; CDR3aa: CASTRGWEETQYF; CDR3nt: TGTGCCAGCACCCGGGGATGGGAAGAGACCCAGTACTTC
v_gene: TRBV12-2; d_gene: -; j_gene: TRBJ1-1; abundance: -; CDR3aa: CASRLVAGSEAFF; CDR3nt: TGTGCAAGTCGCTTAGTCGCGGGAAGTGAAGCTTTCTTT
v_gene: TRBV24-1; d_gene: TRBD1; j_gene: TRBJ2-3; abundance: -; CDR3aa: CAIGTGDPSDTQYF; CDR3nt: TGTGCTATAGGGACAGGGGATCCTTCAGATACGCAGTATTTT
v_gene: TRBV18; d_gene: -; j_gene: TRBJ2-7; abundance: -; CDR3aa: CASSPNQPPDEQYF; CDR3nt: TGTGCCAGCTCACCTAATCAGCCCCCTGACGAGCAGTACTTC
v_gene: TRBV7-6; d_gene: -; j_gene: TRBJ2-3; abundance: -; CDR3aa: CASSSGGGQRGADTQYF; CDR3nt: TGTGCCAGCAGCTCCGGGGGCGGGCAGAGGGGCGCAGATACGCAGTATTTT
v_gene: TRBV28; d_gene: -; j_gene: TRBJ1-5; abundance: -; CDR3aa: CASSLQRESQPQHF; CDR3nt: TGTGCCAGCAGTTTACAAAGGGAGAGTCAGCCCCAGCATTTT
v_gene: TRBV11-2; d_gene: TRBD1; j_gene: TRBJ1-1; abundance: -; CDR3aa: CASSLTGGGLNTEAFF; CDR3nt: TGTGCCAGCAGCTTAACAGGGGGAGGGTTGAACACTGAAGCTTTCTTT
v_gene: TRBV4-3; d_gene: -; j_gene: TRBJ2-7; abundance: -; CDR3aa: CASSQEPAGEAYEQYF; CDR3nt: TGCGCCAGCAGCCAAGAACCGGCAGGGGAGGCCTACGAGCAGTACTTC
v_gene: TRBV27; d_gene: -; j_gene: TRBJ1-1; abundance: once; CDR3aa: CASRRMGDTEAFF; CDR3nt: TGTGCCAGCAGAAGAATGGGGGACACTGAAGCTTTCTTT
v_gene: TRBV5-6; d_gene: -; j_gene: TRBJ2-2; abundance: -; CDR3aa: CASSSNTGELFF; CDR3nt: TGTGCCAGCAGCTCGAACACCGGGGAGCTGTTTTTT